Shown below are 17 T cell receptor beta chains from a single sample sequenced in a study of shared clonotypes between healthy human individuals. Sequencing used immunoSEQ multiplex PCR; TCRdb keeps in-frame clones, though not all of them. The sample contains some 600,000 clones, roughly 96% of which appear only once. CD45RO-negative cells were positively selected for CCR7, leaving out terminally differentiated effector memory CD45RA+ cells. The sequenced material came from naive CD8+ T cells sorted from blood. These receptors were taken from a woman aged 25 to 39 in good health.

V is TRBV10-1 and J is TRBJ2-7; D remains ambiguous. This CDR3 is built from 13 residues. Trimming took 1 base from V and 2 from J, leaving 6 bases between them. The germline gives CDR1 WNHNN, CDR2 SYGVQD (reference sequence). The CDR3 coding sequence is TGCGCCAGCAGTGAGTACCCTACCTACGAGCAGTACTTC. This encodes CASSEYPTYEQYF.

The chain has TRBV7-6 and TRBJ2-6; the match to TRBD1 covers 9 bases. V lost 4 bases and J lost 0; bases outside the gene matches: 10. From germline, CDR1 is SGHVS and CDR2 FNYEAQ. The CDR3 is 19 residues long. For the CDR3, the DNA is TGTGCCAGCAGCTCTAACAGCGGGACAGGGTCCTCTGGGGCCAACGTCCTGACTTTC. It translates to CASSSNSGTGSSGANVLTF.

J is TRBJ1-5 and V is TRBV4-1, with TRBD1 matching 7 bases. The CDR3 is 16 amino acids. V lost 1 base, J lost 4 bases, and 7 bases stayed unmatched. The germline V gene encodes CDR1 MGHRA and CDR2 YSYEKL. This CDR3 is CASSQGQGGGNQPQHF. As DNA, the CDR3 is TGCGCCAGCAGCCAAGGGCAGGGGGGAGGGAATCAGCCCCAGCATTTT.

The rearrangement uses TRBV6-1 and TRBJ2-7; maybe TRBD1 (6 bases). The V gene's germline CDR1 is MNHNS and CDR2 SASEGT. The CDR3 is 16 residues long. The V and J ends lost 3 bases and 2 bases respectively, with 17 bases between them. The DNA for the CDR3 is TGTGCCAGCAGTGATTCACAGGGCCCTTTAGCCTACGAGCAGTACTTC. Translation gives CASSDSQGPLAYEQYF.

V and J are TRBV2 and TRBJ2-2; TRBD2 agrees at 7 bases. From germline, CDR1 is SNHLY and CDR2 FYNNEI. The CDR3 covers 15 residues. V shed 4 bases, J shed 2 bases, and the junction held 4 bases outside the gene matches. CDR3 residues: CASSGAGANTGELFF. In DNA form, the CDR3 reads TGTGCCAGCAGTGGGGCGGGAGCTAACACCGGGGAGCTGTTTTTT.

CDR3 sequence reads: CASSLTSEQYF. Here the CDR3 DNA reads TGTGCCAGCAGCTTAACCTCCGAGCAGTACTTC. V is TRBV7-9 and J is TRBJ2-7; D call uncertain. Trimming left V 2 bases short and J 6 bases short, with 5 bases between. From germline, CDR1 is SEHNR and CDR2 FQNEAQ (reference sequence). The CDR3 has 11 amino acids. Full variable domain (remainder filled in from reference TRBV7-9 and TRBJ2-7): DTGVSQNPRHKITKRGQNVTFRCDPISEHNRLYWYRQTLGQGPEFLTYFQNEAQLEKSRLLSDRFSAERPKGSFSTLEIQRTEQGDSAMYLCASSLTSEQYFGPGTRLTVT.

The rearrangement links TRBV7-7 to TRBJ2-1; D call uncertain. V was cut by 5 bases and J by 5 bases, with 10 bases left in between. The CDR3 totals 13 residues. CDR1 and CDR2 (germline): SSHAT, FNYEAQ (reference sequence). In DNA, the CDR3 is TGTGCCAGCAGCCTTAGGCCAAACAATGAGCAGTTCTTC. Translated, it gives CASSLRPNNEQFF.

The CDR3 nucleotides read TGTGCCAGCACCCAAACCCTAGGGGGCGGTCAGCATTTT. Its translation: CASTQTLGGGQHF. The genes are TRBV28 and TRBJ1-5, with 7 bases identical to TRBD1. The V segment lost 7 bases and the J segment 13 bases; nucleotides outside the gene matches: 13. Per germline, CDR1 MDHEN and CDR2 SYDVKM. This CDR3 spans 13 amino acids.

This clone was picked up one time. This rearrangement joins TRBV11-2 to TRBJ2-5; 11 nucleotides match TRBD1. This CDR3 comprises 15 residues. In germline, CDR1 is SGHAT, CDR2 FQNNGV. V shed 3 bases, J shed 5 bases, and the junction held 5 bases outside the gene matches. CDR3 loop: CASSLSGTGGETQYF. Here the CDR3 DNA reads TGTGCCAGCAGCTTGTCCGGGACAGGGGGGGAGACCCAGTACTTC.

This sequence joins TRBV5-5 and TRBJ2-7; 12 bases map to TRBD2. CDR1 is SGHKS and CDR2 is YYEKEE in the germline V gene (reference sequence). The junction had 3 bases not matched to a gene; V was cut back by 0 bases and J by 5 bases. This CDR3 region has 15 residues. In DNA form, the CDR3 reads TGTGCCAGCAGCTTGGCTAGCGGGAGGGCCCACGAGCAGTACTTC. This translates into CASSLASGRAHEQYF.

The chain couples TRBV7-9 to TRBJ2-3, with 12 nucleotides matching TRBD1. This CDR3 region has 17 residues. Germline V lookup: CDR1 SEHNR, CDR2 FQNEAQ (reference sequence). V lost 5 bases and J lost 3; bases outside the gene matches: 9. This chain's CDR3 is CASSLPGQGAVTDTQYF. CDR3 in DNA: TGTGCCAGCAGCCTCCCGGGACAGGGGGCAGTAACAGATACGCAGTATTTT.

The table lists this clone with a few counts. CDR3 sequence: CTSSKRQPQHF. The CDR3 nucleotides read TGCACCAGCAGCAAGAGGCAGCCCCAGCATTTT. The chain employs TRBV1 and TRBJ1-5. TRBV1 is labeled a pseudogene. This CDR3 is built from 11 residues.

The V and J genes are TRBV27 and TRBJ1-6; D ambiguous. The CDR3 is 15 amino acids. Germline values: CDR1 MNHEY, CDR2 SMNVEV (reference sequence). V lost 4 bases to trimming and J lost 6 bases, with 13 bases between them. CDR3: CASSYSGGANSPLHF. CDR3 nucleotide sequence: TGTGCCAGCAGTTATTCCGGAGGTGCTAATTCACCCCTCCACTTT.

The J gene is TRBJ2-1, the V gene TRBV5-1; D perhaps matches TRBD2 (6 bases). Trimming removed 2 bases from V and 1 base from J, with 16 bases in between. The CDR3 loop spans 17 amino acids. Germline CDR1 SGHRS, CDR2 YFSETQ. The CDR3 is CASSFGSTSESYNEQFF. CDR3 DNA sequence: TGCGCCAGCAGCTTCGGTTCGACTAGTGAGTCCTACAATGAGCAGTTCTTC.

Comment on this clone: Other DNA sequences of this sample code for an identical CDR3. The genes are TRBV5-1 and TRBJ2-7; 9 bases are a match to TRBD1. J was trimmed by 4 bases and V by 2 bases; bases with no gene match: 1. CDR1 is SGHRS and CDR2 is YFSETQ in the germline V gene. The CDR3 is made up of 13 amino acids. CDR3: CASSFDRGYEQYF. The CDR3 nucleotides read TGCGCCAGCAGCTTCGACAGGGGGTACGAGCAGTACTTC.

The chain recombines TRBV29-1 with TRBJ1-2, with TRBD1 matching 7 bases. This CDR3 spans 14 amino acids. Germline CDR1 and CDR2: SQVTM and ANQGSEA. The junction had 5 bases not matched to a gene; V was cut back by 0 bases and J by 4 bases. The CDR3 region has the DNA TGCAGCGTTGAAGAAGAGGACAGGCGCTATGGCTACACCTTC. Translation gives CSVEEEDRRYGYTF.

This chain uses TRBV7-8 with TRBJ2-1, with D perhaps matching TRBD1 (6 bases). The CDR3 extends over 16 amino acids. Germline V gene data show CDR1 as SGHVS and CDR2 as FQNEAQ. Trimming stripped 2 bases from V and 0 bases from J, with 11 bases between. DNA for the CDR3: TGTGCCAGCAGCTTATGGGGGCAAAGCTCCTACAATGAGCAGTTCTTC. Translating gives CASSLWGQSSYNEQFF.